The clone carrying this T cell receptor beta chain was picked up a small number of times. Its antigen is currently unknown. The source of the sample is a study of T-cell reconstitution after alpha-beta-depleted transplantation in children. Unique molecular identifiers featured in how the TCRbeta library was prepared. TCRdb redid the calling of the PCR reads with MiXCR, one entry per CDR3 protein. The sample contains about 500,000 distinct CDR3 sequences, about an eighth of which appear only once. The CDR3 is 16 residues long. Trimming left V 4 bases short and J 0 bases short, with 16 bases between. Germline V gives CDR1 MNHNS, CDR2 SASEGT. The study, taken as a whole, reports: The origin of alpha-beta T cells about two months after transplant was reportedly several hundred expanded graft clones.

The sample consisted of PBMCs, mostly from graft donor cells, taken 180 days after TCRalphabeta/CD19-depleted stem cell transplant. The sequence was collected from a female patient aged 2-10 years who had a stem cell transplant for aplastic anemia, so the T cells may come from the graft donor. The chain is built from TRBV6-1 and TRBJ2-7; tentatively, D is TRBD2 (7 bases). DNA of the CDR3: TGTGCCAGCAGTGCTCCGGGGGGCGGCCGCTCCTACGAGCAGTACTTC. Residues: CASSAPGGGRSYEQYF.